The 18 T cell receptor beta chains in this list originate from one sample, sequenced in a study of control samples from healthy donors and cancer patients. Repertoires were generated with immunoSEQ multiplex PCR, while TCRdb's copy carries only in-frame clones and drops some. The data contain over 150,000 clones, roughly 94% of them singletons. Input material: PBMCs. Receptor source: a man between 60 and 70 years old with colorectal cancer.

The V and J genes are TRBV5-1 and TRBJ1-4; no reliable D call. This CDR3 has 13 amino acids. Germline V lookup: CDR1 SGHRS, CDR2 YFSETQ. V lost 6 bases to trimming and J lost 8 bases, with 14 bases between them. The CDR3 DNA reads TGCGCCAGCACAACTGGGCTTGGGGAAAAACTGTTTTTT. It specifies CASTTGLGEKLFF.

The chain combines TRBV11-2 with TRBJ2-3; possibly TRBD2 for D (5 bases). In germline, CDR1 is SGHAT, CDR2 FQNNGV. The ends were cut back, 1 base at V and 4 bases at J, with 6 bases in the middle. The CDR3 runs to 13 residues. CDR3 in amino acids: CASSLVRADTQYF. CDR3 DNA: TGTGCCAGCAGCTTAGTGAGGGCAGATACGCAGTATTTT.

The CDR3 coding sequence is TGTGCCAGCAGTGAATTCGGGGTCACTGAAGCTTTCTTT. Encoded protein: CASSEFGVTEAFF. The V call is TRBV2, the J call TRBJ1-1, with D unclear. Germline CDR1 reads SNHLY; CDR2 reads FYNNEI. Trimming cost V 2 bases and J 4 bases, with 8 bases left between them. The CDR3 has 13 amino acids.

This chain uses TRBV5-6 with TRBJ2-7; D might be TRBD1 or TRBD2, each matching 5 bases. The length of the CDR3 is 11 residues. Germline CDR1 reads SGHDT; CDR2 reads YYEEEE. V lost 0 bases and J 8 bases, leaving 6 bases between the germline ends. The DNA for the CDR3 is TGTGCCAGCAGCTTGGGGGGGAAGCAGTACTTC. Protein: CASSLGGKQYF.

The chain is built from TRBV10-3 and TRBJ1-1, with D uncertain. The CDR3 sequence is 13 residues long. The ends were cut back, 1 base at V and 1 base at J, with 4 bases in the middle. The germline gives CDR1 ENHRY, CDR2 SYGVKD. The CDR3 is CAISELENTEAFF. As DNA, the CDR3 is TGTGCCATCAGTGAGTTGGAGAACACTGAAGCTTTCTTT.

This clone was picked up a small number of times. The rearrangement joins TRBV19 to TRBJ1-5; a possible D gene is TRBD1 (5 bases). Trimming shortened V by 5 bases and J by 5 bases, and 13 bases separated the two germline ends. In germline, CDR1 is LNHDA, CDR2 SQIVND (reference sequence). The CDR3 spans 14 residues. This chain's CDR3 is CASSPGEGYQPQHF. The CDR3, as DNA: TGTGCCAGTAGTCCGGGGGAGGGCTATCAGCCCCAGCATTTT.

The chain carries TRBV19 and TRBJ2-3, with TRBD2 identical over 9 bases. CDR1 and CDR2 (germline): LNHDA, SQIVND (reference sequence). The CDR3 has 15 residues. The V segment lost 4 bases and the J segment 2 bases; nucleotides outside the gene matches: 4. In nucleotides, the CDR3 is TGTGCCAGTAGTACTCGCGGGGGGGACACAGATACGCAGTATTTT. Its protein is CASSTRGGDTDTQYF. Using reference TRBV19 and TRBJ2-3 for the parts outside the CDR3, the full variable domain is DGGITQSPKYLFRKEGQNVTLSCEQNLNHDAMYWYRQDPGQGLRLIYYSQIVNDFQKGDIAEGYSVSREKKESFPLTVTSAQKNPTAFYLCASSTRGGDTDTQYFGPGTRLTVL.

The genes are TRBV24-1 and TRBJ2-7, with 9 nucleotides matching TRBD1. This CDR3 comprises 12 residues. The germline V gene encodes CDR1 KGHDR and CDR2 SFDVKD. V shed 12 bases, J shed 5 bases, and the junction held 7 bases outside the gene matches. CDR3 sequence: CAAGTGMNEQYF. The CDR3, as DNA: TGTGCCGCCGGGACAGGGATGAACGAGCAGTACTTC.

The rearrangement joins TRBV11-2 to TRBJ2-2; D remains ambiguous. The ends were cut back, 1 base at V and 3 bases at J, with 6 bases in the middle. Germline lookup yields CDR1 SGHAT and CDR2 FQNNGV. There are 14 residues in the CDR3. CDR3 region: CASSLARYTGELFF. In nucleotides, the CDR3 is TGTGCCAGCAGCTTAGCCAGATACACCGGGGAGCTGTTTTTT.

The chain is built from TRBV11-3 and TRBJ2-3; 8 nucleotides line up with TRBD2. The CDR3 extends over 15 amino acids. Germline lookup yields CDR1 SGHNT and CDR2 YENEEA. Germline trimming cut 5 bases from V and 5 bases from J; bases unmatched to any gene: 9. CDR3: CASSPGGGPGDTQYF. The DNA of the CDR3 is TGTGCCAGCAGCCCCGGGGGGGGTCCGGGAGATACGCAGTATTTT. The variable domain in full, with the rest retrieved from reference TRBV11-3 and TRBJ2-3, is EAGVVQSPRYKIIEKKQPVAFWCNPISGHNTLYWYLQNLGQGPELLIRYENEEAVDDSQLPKDRFSAERLKGVDSTLKIQPAELGDSAVYLCASSPGGGPGDTQYFGPGTRLTVL.

CDR3 amino acids: CAWSVGLAGEQFF. The CDR3 DNA reads TGTGCCTGGAGTGTTGGACTAGCGGGTGAGCAGTTCTTC. The rearrangement joins TRBV30 to TRBJ2-1; 11 bases are a match to TRBD2. Germline V lookup: CDR1 GTSNPN, CDR2 SVGIG (reference sequence). CDR3 length: 13 residues. Trimming cost V 0 bases and J 9 bases; bases outside gene matches: 1.

The CDR3: CASSPQGAGYGYTF. DNA for the CDR3: TGTGCCAGCAGTCCACAGGGGGCTGGCTATGGCTACACCTTC. The chain is built from TRBV6-6 and TRBJ1-2; 9 positions agree with TRBD1. The ends lost 5 bases at V and 4 bases at J; junction bases unmatched: 5. CDR1 and CDR2 from the germline V gene are MNHNY and SVGAGI (reference sequence). CDR3 length: 14 amino acids.

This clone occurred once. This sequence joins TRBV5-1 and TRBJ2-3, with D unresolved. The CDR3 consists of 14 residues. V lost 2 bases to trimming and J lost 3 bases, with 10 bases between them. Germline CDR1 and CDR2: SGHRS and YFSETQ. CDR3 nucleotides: TGCGCCAGCAGCTTTGGAGAGGTTACAGATACGCAGTATTTT. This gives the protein CASSFGEVTDTQYF.

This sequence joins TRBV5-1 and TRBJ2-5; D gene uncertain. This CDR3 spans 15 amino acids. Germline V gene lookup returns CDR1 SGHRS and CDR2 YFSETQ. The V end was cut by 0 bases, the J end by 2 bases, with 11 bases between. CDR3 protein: CASSLAGPPQETQYF. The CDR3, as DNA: TGCGCCAGCAGCTTGGCCGGCCCCCCTCAAGAGACCCAGTACTTC. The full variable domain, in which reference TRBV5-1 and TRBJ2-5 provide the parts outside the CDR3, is KAGVTQTPRYLIKTRGQQVTLSCSPISGHRSVSWYQQTPGQGLQFLFEYFSETQRNKGNFPGRFSGRQFSNSRSEMNVSTLELGDSALYLCASSLAGPPQETQYFGPGTRLLVL.

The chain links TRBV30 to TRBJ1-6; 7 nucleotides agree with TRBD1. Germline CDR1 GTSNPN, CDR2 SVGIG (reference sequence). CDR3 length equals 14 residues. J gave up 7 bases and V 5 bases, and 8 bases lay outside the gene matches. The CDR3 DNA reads TGTGCCTGGGGTGCAGGGGGGTTGAATTCACCCCTCCACTTT. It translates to CAWGAGGLNSPLHF. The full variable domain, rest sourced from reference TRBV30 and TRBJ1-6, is SQTIHQWPATLVQPVGSPLSLECTVEGTSNPNLYWYRQAAGRGLQLLFYSVGIGQISSEVPQNLSASRPQDRQFILSSKKLLLSDSGFYLCAWGAGGLNSPLHFGNGTRLTVT.

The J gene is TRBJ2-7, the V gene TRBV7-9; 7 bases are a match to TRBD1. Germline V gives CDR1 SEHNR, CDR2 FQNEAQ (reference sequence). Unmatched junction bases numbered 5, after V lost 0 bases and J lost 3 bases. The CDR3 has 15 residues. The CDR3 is CASSLANRGSYEQYF. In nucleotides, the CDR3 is TGTGCCAGCAGCTTAGCCAACAGGGGCAGCTACGAGCAGTACTTC.

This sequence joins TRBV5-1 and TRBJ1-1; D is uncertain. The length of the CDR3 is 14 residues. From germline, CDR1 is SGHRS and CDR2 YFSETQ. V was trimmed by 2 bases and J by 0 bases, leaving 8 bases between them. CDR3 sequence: CASSFPGMNTEAFF. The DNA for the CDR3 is TGCGCCAGCAGCTTCCCCGGGATGAACACTGAAGCTTTCTTT.

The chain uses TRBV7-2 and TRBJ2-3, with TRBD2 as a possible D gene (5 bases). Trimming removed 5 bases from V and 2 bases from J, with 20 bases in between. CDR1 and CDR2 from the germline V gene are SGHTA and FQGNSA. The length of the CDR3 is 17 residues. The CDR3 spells CASSPLGLAGITDTQYF. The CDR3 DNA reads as TGTGCCAGCAGCCCTCTCGGGTTGGCGGGCATCACAGATACGCAGTATTTT.